A selection of T cell receptor beta chains follows, all from one sample in a study of a mutant IDH1 vaccine in newly diagnosed glioma. No cognate antigen is known for these TCRs. Assay: immunoSEQ multiplex PCR; the TCRdb copy retains only in-frame clones and omits some. The data hold about 34,000 clones, with 80% to 90% observed a single time. The sample in question was PBMCs, obtained from a glioma patient whose treatment included an IDH1 peptide vaccine. The origin of the receptors is a woman aged 25 to 45 with glioma. CDR3s include the opening cysteine and the closing phenylalanine or tryptophan. D genes are given only for firm matches. Clone size is stated in some rows and not others, as once, few, many or a class when expanded.

j_gene	d_gene	v_gene	abundance	CDR3nt	CDR3aa
TRBJ2-3	-	TRBV9	once	TGTGCCAGCGGCGTATATGGGGGAACAGATACGCAGTATTTT	CASGVYGGTDTQYF
TRBJ1-1	-	TRBV4-2	-	TGTGCCAGCAGCCAAGATTCGGACCGCGATGGGGGGATGAACACTGAAGCTTTCTTT	CASSQDSDRDGGMNTEAFF
TRBJ2-7	-	TRBV6-1	once	TGTGCCAGCAGTGAAGCGCTGGGCGGCTCCTACGAGCAGTACTTC	CASSEALGGSYEQYF
TRBJ2-7	-	TRBV12-5	-	TGTGCTAGTGGTTTCGCAAAGGGCGAGCAGTACTTC	CASGFAKGEQYF
TRBJ2-1	TRBD2	TRBV2	-	TGTGCCAGCAATTTAGCGGGGGGGCGTTCCTACAATGAGCAGTTCTTC	CASNLAGGRSYNEQFF
TRBJ1-2	-	TRBV6-5	few	TGTGCCAGCACCCCGGGGAGGTATGGCTACACCTTC	CASTPGRYGYTF
TRBJ2-7	-	TRBV21-1	-	TGTGCCAGCAGCAAAAACGAGCAGTACTTC	CASSKNEQYF
TRBJ1-2	-	TRBV5-6	-	TGTGCCAGCAGCCCTGGACCCCCCAACTATGGCTACACCTTC	CASSPGPPNYGYTF
TRBJ2-6	-	TRBV7-9	once	TGTGCCAGTCCCTCTGGGGCCAACGTCCTGACTTTC	CASPSGANVLTF
TRBJ1-1	-	TRBV6-5	few	TGTGCCAGCAGTTATAGGACTGAAGCTTTCTTT	CASSYRTEAFF
TRBJ1-5	-	TRBV27	-	TGTGCCAGCAGTTTGAGAAGGACTAGCAATCAGCCCCAGCATTTT	CASSLRRTSNQPQHF
TRBJ2-1	-	TRBV4-1	-	TGCGCCAGCAGCCAATTGCCGATGAATGAGCAGTTCTTC	CASSQLPMNEQFF
TRBJ1-5	-	TRBV7-2	-	TGTGCCAGCAGCCAGAGAAGCAATCAGCCCCAGCATTTT	CASSQRSNQPQHF
TRBJ2-2	-	TRBV4-1	-	TGCGCCAGCAGGTTCAGCGCTAGCGAGTACGGGGAGCTGTTTTTT	CASRFSASEYGELFF
TRBJ2-3	-	TRBV7-9	-	TGTGCCAGCAGCTCCCACAGCGGGCCCACAGATACGCAGTATTTT	CASSSHSGPTDTQYF
TRBJ2-3	-	TRBV10-3	-	TGTGCCATCAGTGTCTCGGCGGGGAGGGATACGCAGTATTTT	CAISVSAGRDTQYF
TRBJ1-3	-	TRBV7-2	once	TGTGCCAGCAGCTTAGCTGCGGGCATTATCTCTGGAAACACCATATATTTT	CASSLAAGIISGNTIYF
TRBJ1-2	-	TRBV20-1	-	TGCAGTGCTATCCGGGGGAGGGGCTACACCTTC	CSAIRGRGYTF
TRBJ2-7	TRBD2	TRBV18	-	TGTGCCAGCTCACCCCTCCCCCCAGCGGGGGCTTACGAGCAGTACTTC	CASSPLPPAGAYEQYF
TRBJ2-4	TRBD2	TRBV4-1	-	TGCGCCAGCAGCCAACCCTCTAGCGGGGGGGTAAGAAAAAACATTCAGTACTTC	CASSQPSSGGVRKNIQYF
TRBJ1-6	TRBD1	TRBV4-2	-	TGTGCCAGCAAGGACAGGGAATTCTCCTATAATTCACCCCTCCACTTT	CASKDREFSYNSPLHF